Below, one TCR beta chain is given with its context. Its specificity is unknown. The CDR3 totals 15 residues. V was pared by 10 bases and J by 0 bases, with 15 bases between. The germline V gene has CDR1 MDHEN and CDR2 SYDVKM. Use of 60 Vbeta and 13 Jbeta primers characterized the PCR. The assay was immunoSEQ multiplex PCR, and TCRdb's table has in-frame clones only and misses some. In the table there are 100,000 to 150,000 clones, roughly three quarters of which are singletons. The data belong to a study of cytomegalovirus exposure and HLA in healthy donors. Across the study: The study placed roughly four fifths of its approximately 400 genotyped donors in the Caucasian-associated ancestry cluster.

Notes on the study in general: A later analysis by the authors found several of the most significant clusters apparently linked to common viral pathogens.

Sequencing used PBMCs. The receptor's source is an older woman in good health and CMV-seronegative. The chain carries TRBV28 and TRBJ2-2; D is possibly TRBD1 (5 bases). Here the CDR3 reads CATPTRVSNTGELFF. The CDR3 region has the DNA TGTGCCACCCCCACCAGGGTTTCGAACACCGGGGAGCTGTTTTTT. The whole variable domain, filled in from reference TRBV28 and TRBJ2-2, reads DVKVTQSSRYLVKRTGEKVFLECVQDMDHENMFWYRQDPGLGLRLIYFSYDVKMKEKGDIPEGYSVSREKKERFSLILESASTNQTSMYLCATPTRVSNTGELFFGEGSRLTVL.